This T cell receptor (beta chain) was identified in a study of T cells in Graves' hyperthyroidism and ophthalmopathy. The CDR3 has 15 residues. The germline gives CDR1 SGDLS, CDR2 YYNGEE. After removal of 0 bases from V and 9 bases from J, the junction contained 7 bases not matched to a gene. Exclusion of a patient resulted from uncontrolled infection, other autoimmune disease, pregnancy or lactation. RNA transcripts were the template for amplifying TCR beta CDR3 regions. A first-round RT-PCR of the TCR CDR3 used the HTBI primer set. TCRdb used MiXCR to reprocess the multiplex PCR reads, holding one entry per CDR3 protein. The profile shows roughly 650,000 distinct CDR3 sequences, roughly 16% of them singletons. Findings of the study overall: Most clonotypes expanded in the thyroid (above 0.001) were also present in blood. Ophthalmopathy and stable hyperthyroidism were told apart by a 13 V-J model.

The sample holds a few counts of this clonotype. Its antigen remains unidentified. The sample taken for sequencing was blood. The chain carries TRBV9 and TRBJ2-1; 9 nucleotides match TRBD1. The source of this sequence is a middle-aged woman with Graves' ophthalmopathy. CDR3 amino acids: CASSVVGQGMGEQFF. CDR3 in DNA: TGTGCCAGCAGCGTAGTAGGACAGGGGATGGGTGAGCAGTTCTTC.